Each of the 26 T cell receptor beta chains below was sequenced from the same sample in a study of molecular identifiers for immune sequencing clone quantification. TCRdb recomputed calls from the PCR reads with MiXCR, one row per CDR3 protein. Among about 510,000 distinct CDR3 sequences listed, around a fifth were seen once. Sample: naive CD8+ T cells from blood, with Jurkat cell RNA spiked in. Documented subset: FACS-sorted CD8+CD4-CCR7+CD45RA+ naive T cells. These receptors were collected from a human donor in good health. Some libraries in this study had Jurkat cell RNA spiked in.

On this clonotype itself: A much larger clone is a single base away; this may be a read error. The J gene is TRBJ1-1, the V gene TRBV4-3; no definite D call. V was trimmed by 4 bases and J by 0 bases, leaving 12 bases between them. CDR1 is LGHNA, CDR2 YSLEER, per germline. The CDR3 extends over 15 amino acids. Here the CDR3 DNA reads TGCGCCAGCAGCCGAGAAGTCAGCTTGAACACTGAAGCTTTCTTT. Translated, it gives CASSREVSLNTEAFF.

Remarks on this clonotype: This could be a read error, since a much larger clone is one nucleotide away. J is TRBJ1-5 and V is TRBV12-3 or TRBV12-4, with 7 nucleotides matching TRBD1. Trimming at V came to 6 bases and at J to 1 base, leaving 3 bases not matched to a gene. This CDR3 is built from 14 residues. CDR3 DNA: TGTGCCAGCAGACCACAGGGGAGCAATCAGCCCCAGCATTTT. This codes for CASRPQGSNQPQHF.

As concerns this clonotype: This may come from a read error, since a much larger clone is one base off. CDR3 bases: TGTGTCACCGGACGTGAAGCCAAAAACATTCAGTACTTC. Amino acid sequence: CVTGREAKNIQYF. This chain connects TRBV2 to TRBJ2-4; D gene uncertain. Per germline, CDR1 SNHLY and CDR2 FYNNEI. The CDR3 has 13 residues.

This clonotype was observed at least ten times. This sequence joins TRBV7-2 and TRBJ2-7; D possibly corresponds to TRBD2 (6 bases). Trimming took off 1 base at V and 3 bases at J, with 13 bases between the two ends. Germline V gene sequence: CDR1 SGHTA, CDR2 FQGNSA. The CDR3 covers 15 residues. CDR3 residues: CASSLGGGPGYEQYF. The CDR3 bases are TGTGCCAGCAGCTTAGGTGGAGGGCCGGGCTACGAGCAGTACTTC.

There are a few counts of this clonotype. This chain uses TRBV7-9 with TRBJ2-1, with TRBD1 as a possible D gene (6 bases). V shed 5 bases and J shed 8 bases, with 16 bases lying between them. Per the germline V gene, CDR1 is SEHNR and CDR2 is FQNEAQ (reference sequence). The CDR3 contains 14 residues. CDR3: CASSLPTGPHEQFF. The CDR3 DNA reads TGTGCCAGCAGCCTCCCGACAGGTCCCCATGAGCAGTTCTTC.

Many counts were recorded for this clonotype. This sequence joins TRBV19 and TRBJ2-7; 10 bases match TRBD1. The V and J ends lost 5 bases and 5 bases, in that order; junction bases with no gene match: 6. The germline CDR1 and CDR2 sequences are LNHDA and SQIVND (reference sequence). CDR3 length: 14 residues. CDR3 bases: TGTGCCAGTAGTCCGGGACAGGGGTACAACGAGCAGTACTTC. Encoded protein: CASSPGQGYNEQYF.

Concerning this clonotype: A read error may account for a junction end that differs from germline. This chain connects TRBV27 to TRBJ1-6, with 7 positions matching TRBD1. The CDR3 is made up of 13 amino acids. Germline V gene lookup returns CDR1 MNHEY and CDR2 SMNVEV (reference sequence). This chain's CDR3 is CASTGAYNPPLHF. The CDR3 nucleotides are TGTGCCAGTACAGGGGCATATAATCCACCCCTCCACTTT.

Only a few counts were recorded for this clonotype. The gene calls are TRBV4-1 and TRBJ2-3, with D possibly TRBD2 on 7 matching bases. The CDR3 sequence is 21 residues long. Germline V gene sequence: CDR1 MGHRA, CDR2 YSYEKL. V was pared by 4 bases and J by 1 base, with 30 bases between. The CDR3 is CASSPKFPPNRGGFGTDTQYF. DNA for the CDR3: TGCGCCAGCAGCCCTAAATTTCCCCCTAATAGGGGGGGCTTTGGCACAGATACGCAGTATTTT.

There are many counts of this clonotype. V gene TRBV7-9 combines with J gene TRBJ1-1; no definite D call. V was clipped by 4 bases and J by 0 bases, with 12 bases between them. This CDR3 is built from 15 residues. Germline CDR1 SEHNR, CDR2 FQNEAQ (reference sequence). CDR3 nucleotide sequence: TGTGCCAGCAGCTCTACCATTATACTGAACACTGAAGCTTTCTTT. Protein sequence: CASSSTIILNTEAFF.

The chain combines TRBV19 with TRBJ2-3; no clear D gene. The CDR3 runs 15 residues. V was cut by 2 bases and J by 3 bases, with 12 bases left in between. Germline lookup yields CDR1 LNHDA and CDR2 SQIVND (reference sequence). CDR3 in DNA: TGTGCCAGTAGTATATATGGAAGCAGAACAGATACGCAGTATTTT. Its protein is CASSIYGSRTDTQYF.

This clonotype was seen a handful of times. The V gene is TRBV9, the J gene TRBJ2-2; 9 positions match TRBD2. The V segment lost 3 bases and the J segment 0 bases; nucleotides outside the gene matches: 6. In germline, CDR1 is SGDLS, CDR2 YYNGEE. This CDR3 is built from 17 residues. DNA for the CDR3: TGTGCCAGCAGCGATAGACTAGCGGAGACGAACACCGGGGAGCTGTTTTTT. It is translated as CASSDRLAETNTGELFF.

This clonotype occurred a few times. The CDR3 sequence is CASLGLAGGLYEQYF. Written as DNA, the CDR3 is TGTGCCAGCCTCGGACTAGCGGGGGGCCTCTACGAGCAGTACTTC. The J gene is TRBJ2-7, the V gene TRBV2, with 14 bases identical to TRBD2. Trimming took 8 bases from V and 3 from J; bases not matched to a gene: 6. The CDR3 is made up of 15 amino acids. Germline V gene data show CDR1 as SNHLY and CDR2 as FYNNEI.

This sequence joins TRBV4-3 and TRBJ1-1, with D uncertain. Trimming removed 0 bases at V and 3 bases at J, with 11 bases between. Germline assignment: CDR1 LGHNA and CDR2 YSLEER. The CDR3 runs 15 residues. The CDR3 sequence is CASSQDTGTDTEAFF. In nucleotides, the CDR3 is TGCGCCAGCAGCCAAGATACGGGAACGGACACTGAAGCTTTCTTT.

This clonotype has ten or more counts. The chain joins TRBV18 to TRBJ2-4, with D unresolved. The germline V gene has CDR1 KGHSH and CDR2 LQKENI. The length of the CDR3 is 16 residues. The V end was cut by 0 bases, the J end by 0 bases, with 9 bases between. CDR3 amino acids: CASSPPGPLAKNIQYF. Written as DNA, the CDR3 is TGTGCCAGCTCACCACCAGGCCCTTTAGCCAAAAACATTCAGTACTTC.

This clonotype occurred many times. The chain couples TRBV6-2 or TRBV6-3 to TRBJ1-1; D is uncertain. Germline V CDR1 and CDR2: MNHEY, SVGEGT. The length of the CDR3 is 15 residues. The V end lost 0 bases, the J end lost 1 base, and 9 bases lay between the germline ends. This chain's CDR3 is CASSYSDSGNTEAFF. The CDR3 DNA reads TGTGCCAGCAGTTACTCCGACTCGGGGAACACTGAAGCTTTCTTT.

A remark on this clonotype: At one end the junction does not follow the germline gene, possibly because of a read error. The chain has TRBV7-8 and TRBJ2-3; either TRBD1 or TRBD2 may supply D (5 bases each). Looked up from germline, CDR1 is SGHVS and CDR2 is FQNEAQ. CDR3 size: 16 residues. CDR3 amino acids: CASRLIGGTLTDTQYF. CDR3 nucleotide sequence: TGTGCCAGCCGCTTAATTGGGGGAACCCTCACAGATACGCAGTATTTT.

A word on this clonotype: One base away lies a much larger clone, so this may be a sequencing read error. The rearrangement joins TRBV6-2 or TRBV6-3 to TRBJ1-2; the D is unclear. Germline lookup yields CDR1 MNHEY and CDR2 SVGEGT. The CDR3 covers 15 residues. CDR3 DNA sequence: TGTGTCAGCAGTTACTCGCTTCGACCCCGCTATGGCTACACCTTC. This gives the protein CVSSYSLRPRYGYTF.

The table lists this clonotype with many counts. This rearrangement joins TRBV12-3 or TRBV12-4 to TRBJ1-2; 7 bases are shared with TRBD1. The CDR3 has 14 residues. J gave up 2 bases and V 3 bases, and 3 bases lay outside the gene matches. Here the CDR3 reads CASSLEQGNYGYTF. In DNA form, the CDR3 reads TGTGCCAGCAGTTTGGAACAGGGGAACTATGGCTACACCTTC.

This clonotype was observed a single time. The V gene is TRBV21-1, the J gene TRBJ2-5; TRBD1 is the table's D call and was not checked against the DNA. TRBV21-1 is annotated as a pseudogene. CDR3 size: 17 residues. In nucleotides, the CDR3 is TGTGCCAGCAGCCAAAATTTGGGACAGGCTAACCAAGAGACCCAGTACTTC. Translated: CASSQNLGQANQETQYF.

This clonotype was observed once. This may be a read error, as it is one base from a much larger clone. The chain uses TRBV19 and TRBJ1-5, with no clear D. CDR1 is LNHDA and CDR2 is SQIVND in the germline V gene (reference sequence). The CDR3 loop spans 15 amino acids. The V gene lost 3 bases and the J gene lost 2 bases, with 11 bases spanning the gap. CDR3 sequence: CASSIMEYGNQPQHF. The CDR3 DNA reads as TGTGCCAGTAGTATCATGGAATATGGCAATCAGCCCCAGCATTTT.

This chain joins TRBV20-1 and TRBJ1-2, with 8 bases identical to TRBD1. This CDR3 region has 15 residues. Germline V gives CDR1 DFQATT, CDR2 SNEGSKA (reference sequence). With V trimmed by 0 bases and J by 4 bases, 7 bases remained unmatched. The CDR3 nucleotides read TGCAGTGCTAGAGAGGACAGGGTTAGGTCCTATGGCTACACCTTC. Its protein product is CSAREDRVRSYGYTF.

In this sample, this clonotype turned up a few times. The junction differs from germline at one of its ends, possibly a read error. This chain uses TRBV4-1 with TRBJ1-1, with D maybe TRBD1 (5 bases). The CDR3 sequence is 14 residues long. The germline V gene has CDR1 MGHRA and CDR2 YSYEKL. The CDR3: CAGSQIGAPVGAFF. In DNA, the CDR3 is TGCGCCGGCAGCCAAATTGGGGCCCCGGTCGGAGCTTTCTTT.

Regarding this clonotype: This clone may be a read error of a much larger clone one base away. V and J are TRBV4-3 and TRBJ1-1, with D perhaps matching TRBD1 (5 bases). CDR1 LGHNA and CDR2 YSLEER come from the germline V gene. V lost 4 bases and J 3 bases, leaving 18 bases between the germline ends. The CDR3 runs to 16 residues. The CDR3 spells CASSRGTAGLDTEAFF. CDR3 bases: TGCGCCAGCAGCCGAGGGACGGCAGGATTGGACACTGAAGCTTTCTTT.

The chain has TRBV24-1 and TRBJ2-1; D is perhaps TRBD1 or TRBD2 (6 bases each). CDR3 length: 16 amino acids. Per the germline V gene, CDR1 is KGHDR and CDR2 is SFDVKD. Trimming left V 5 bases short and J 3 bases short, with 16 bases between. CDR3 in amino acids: CATSGAEGGHYNEQFF. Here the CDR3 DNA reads TGTGCCACCAGTGGAGCTGAGGGGGGCCACTACAATGAGCAGTTCTTC.

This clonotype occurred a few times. Here the CDR3 reads CASSQVFSYEQYF. CDR3 DNA: TGCGCCAGCAGCCAAGTTTTCTCCTACGAGCAGTACTTC. This rearrangement joins TRBV4-1 to TRBJ2-7, with D unresolved. CDR1 is MGHRA, CDR2 YSYEKL, per germline. With 1 base removed from V and 0 bases from J, the gap between germline ends came to 4 bases. The CDR3 has 13 amino acids.

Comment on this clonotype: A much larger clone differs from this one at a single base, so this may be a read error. The CDR3: CASSGGLSDEQFF. CDR3 bases: TGTGCCAGCAGCGGGGGACTATCGGATGAGCAGTTCTTC. J is TRBJ2-1 and V is TRBV9; 7 nucleotides agree with TRBD2. The CDR3 covers 13 residues. V dropped 3 bases and J dropped 8; count of bases not matched to a gene: 5. Germline V gene lookup returns CDR1 SGDLS and CDR2 YYNGEE.